The 20 T cell receptor beta chains given below trace back to one sample, sequenced in a study of CD8+ T cells in alopecia areata. Indicated treatment: oral pan-JAK inhibitor, 5-10 mg twice daily. Extracted from the samples, RNA was reverse transcribed into cDNA to serve as the sequencing template. The assay was immunoSEQ multiplex PCR, and TCRdb's table has in-frame clones only and misses some. Counted here are about 180,000 clones, 45% to 60% occurring once; the ten biggest clones make up 10%. The sample consisted of CD8+ T cells sorted from blood, taken around week 54, from a patient treated with tofacitinib. The receptors come from a human donor with alopecia areata.

The V and J genes are TRBV6-5 and TRBJ2-7, with a tentative D call TRBD2 (5 bases). The CDR3 covers 15 residues. V was shortened by 5 bases and J by 5 bases, with 19 bases between the two germline ends. From germline, CDR1 is MNHEY and CDR2 SVGAGI. The CDR3, as DNA: TGTGCCAGCAGTCCCTTGGACGCTGCCGGGGACGAGCAGTACTTC. Amino acids: CASSPLDAAGDEQYF.

This sequence joins TRBV30 and TRBJ1-2, with no clear D. The CDR3 length is 12 residues. Germline V CDR1 and CDR2: GTSNPN, SVGIG (reference sequence). V lost 2 bases to trimming and J lost 4 bases, with 8 bases between them. CDR3 sequence (DNA): TGTGCCTGGAGTAAGTGGGGCTATGGCTACACCTTC. It encodes CAWSKWGYGYTF.

This clone was detected a few times. The chain is built from TRBV29-1 and TRBJ2-1; D not certain. The CDR3 sequence is 11 residues long. Germline V CDR1 and CDR2: SQVTM, ANQGSEA. Trimming cost V 2 bases and J 5 bases, with 4 bases left between them. CDR3 in amino acids: CSVEFNNEQFF. The CDR3 DNA reads TGCAGCGTTGAATTCAACAATGAGCAGTTCTTC.

The rearrangement uses TRBV29-1 and TRBJ2-2; TRBD1 or TRBD2 may be the D gene (5 bases each). This CDR3 has 14 residues. The germline gives CDR1 SQVTM, CDR2 ANQGSEA. Trimming cost V 4 bases and J 3 bases, with 12 bases left between them. The CDR3 spells CSVAGTRDTGELFF. CDR3 in DNA: TGCAGCGTTGCCGGGACCAGGGACACCGGGGAGCTGTTTTTT.

This clone occurred a few times. The V gene is TRBV7-8, the J gene TRBJ1-2; tentatively, D is TRBD1 (5 bases). V lost 7 bases and J 8 bases, leaving 23 bases between the germline ends. Germline-derived CDR1 and CDR2 are SGHVS and FQNEAQ. CDR3 length: 15 amino acids. CDR3 protein: CASTIERDAGGGYTF. The CDR3 DNA sequence: TGTGCCAGCACCATCGAGCGGGACGCCGGCGGCGGCTACACCTTC.

The genes are TRBV11-3 and TRBJ1-1; D is uncertain. The CDR3 covers 13 residues. Trimming pared 2 bases from V and 5 bases from J, leaving 9 bases between. The V gene's germline CDR1 is SGHNT and CDR2 YENEEA. The CDR3 nucleotides are TGTGCCAGCAGCTTACGACCGACAACTGAAGCTTTCTTT. It yields the protein CASSLRPTTEAFF.

The J gene is TRBJ2-1, the V gene TRBV6-5; 7 bases are shared with TRBD1. Per the germline V gene, CDR1 is MNHEY and CDR2 is SVGAGI. The CDR3 covers 14 residues. V was pared by 6 bases and J by 3 bases, with 5 bases of the junction left unmatched. This CDR3 reads CASRVGTVYNEQFF. The CDR3 bases are TGTGCCAGCAGGGTTGGGACAGTCTACAATGAGCAGTTCTTC.

The CDR3 loop reads CASSTTTGGKGEQYF. DNA for the CDR3: TGTGCCAGCAGCACTACGACAGGGGGCAAAGGCGAGCAGTACTTC. The V gene is TRBV7-9, the J gene TRBJ2-7, with TRBD1 identical over 10 bases. V lost 5 bases and J lost 6; bases outside the gene matches: 10. Germline assignment: CDR1 SEHNR and CDR2 FQNEAQ (reference sequence). The CDR3 sequence is 15 residues long.

V and J are TRBV2 and TRBJ2-1, with TRBD2 identical over 11 bases. The length of the CDR3 is 16 residues. J was trimmed by 4 bases and V by 4 bases; bases with no gene match: 6. Germline assignment: CDR1 SNHLY and CDR2 FYNNEI. CDR3 bases: TGTGCCAGCAGTGGCCCTAGCGGGGGGACGTACAATGAGCAGTTCTTC. The encoded protein is CASSGPSGGTYNEQFF.

This clone was seen a handful of times. The V call is TRBV13, the J call TRBJ2-7, with 9 bases that match TRBD1. The CDR3 is 14 amino acids. Trimming removed 5 bases from V and 5 bases from J; junction bases left unmatched: 7. Germline lookup yields CDR1 PRHDT and CDR2 FYEKMQ (reference sequence). As DNA, the CDR3 is TGTGCCAGCAGCCCGACAGGGGGGGTGGACGAGCAGTACTTC. Amino acid sequence: CASSPTGGVDEQYF.

The chain has TRBV6-1 and TRBJ1-5, with 9 bases identical to TRBD1. CDR3 length: 16 residues. J gave up 1 base and V 3 bases, and 4 bases lay outside the gene matches. The germline gives CDR1 MNHNS, CDR2 SASEGT. CDR3 region: CASSEWTGVSNQPQHF. The CDR3 nucleotides read TGTGCCAGCAGTGAGTGGACAGGGGTAAGCAATCAGCCCCAGCATTTT.

The V gene is TRBV15, the J gene TRBJ1-2; a weak D match, TRBD1 (6 bases). The germline V and J ends were trimmed by 3 bases and 4 bases, with 18 bases remaining between them. The germline V gene encodes CDR1 LNHNV and CDR2 YYDKDF (reference sequence). The CDR3 sequence is 16 residues long. DNA of the CDR3: TGTGCCACCAGCAGGAGGAACAGGGAGACCTTCTATGGCTACACCTTC. Protein sequence: CATSRRNRETFYGYTF.

The chain combines TRBV5-1 with TRBJ1-2, with a possible D match to TRBD1 (6 bases). V lost 1 base, J lost 3 bases, and 19 bases lay in between. From germline, CDR1 is SGHRS and CDR2 YFSETQ. This CDR3 is built from 17 residues. The CDR3 sequence is CASSLKRGPQDDYGYTF. Here the CDR3 DNA reads TGCGCCAGCAGCTTGAAGCGGGGGCCGCAAGACGACTATGGCTACACCTTC.

This clone was seen only a few times. This chain links TRBV5-4 with TRBJ2-5, with 8 bases matching TRBD1. The CDR3 extends over 15 amino acids. Germline V gene lookup returns CDR1 SGHNT and CDR2 YYREEE (reference sequence). After removal of 4 bases from V and 5 bases from J, the junction contained 10 bases not matched to a gene. CDR3 in DNA: TGTGCCAGCAGCACGGGACAGGCGAACCTGGAGACCCAGTACTTC. Translating it yields CASSTGQANLETQYF.

The count of this clone is one. CDR3 nucleotide sequence: TGTGCCTGGAGTGTACTTGTCAGGGAATCGGGCAATGAGCAGTTCTTC. Its protein product is CAWSVLVRESGNEQFF. The chain couples TRBV30 to TRBJ2-1, with D possibly matching TRBD1 (5 bases). Germline values: CDR1 GTSNPN, CDR2 SVGIG (reference sequence). The V end lost 0 bases, the J end lost 6 bases, and 18 bases lay between the germline ends. This CDR3 has 16 residues.

This clone appeared a few times. The gene calls are TRBV6-6 and TRBJ1-5, with D uncertain. Deletions cut 2 bases from V and 0 bases from J, with 5 bases between. The germline gives CDR1 MNHNY, CDR2 SVGAGI (reference sequence). The CDR3 has 14 amino acids. As DNA, the CDR3 is TGTGCCAGCAGTTACAAGAATAGCAATCAGCCCCAGCATTTT. Translated, it gives CASSYKNSNQPQHF.

The chain has TRBV11-2 and TRBJ2-5; possibly TRBD1 for D (5 bases). V shed 0 bases and J shed 1 base, with 9 bases lying between them. Per germline, CDR1 SGHAT and CDR2 FQNNGV. This CDR3 region has 15 residues. The CDR3 region is CASSLDQGLQETQYF. The CDR3 coding sequence is TGTGCCAGCAGCTTAGATCAGGGCCTCCAAGAGACCCAGTACTTC. Drawing the rest from reference TRBV11-2 and TRBJ2-5, the complete variable domain is EAGVAQSPRYKIIEKRQSVAFWCNPISGHATLYWYQQILGQGPKLLIQFQNNGVVDDSQLPKDRFSAERLKGVDSTLKIQPAKLEDSAVYLCASSLDQGLQETQYFGPGTRLLVL.

This chain connects TRBV29-1 to TRBJ1-1; D is unclear. V lost 8 bases to trimming and J lost 3 bases, with 10 bases between them. This CDR3 contains 11 residues. Germline V CDR1 and CDR2: SQVTM, ANQGSEA. CDR3 DNA sequence: TGCAGCTTTCAACCGGACACTGAAGCTTTCTTT. Translating it yields CSFQPDTEAFF.

This rearrangement joins TRBV11-2 to TRBJ2-7; 12 nucleotides align to TRBD2. Germline V gene sequence: CDR1 SGHAT, CDR2 FQNNGV. The CDR3 is 15 amino acids. V was pared by 8 bases and J by 2 bases, with 7 bases of the junction left unmatched. The CDR3 sequence: CASCRGLAGTYEQYF. CDR3 coding DNA: TGTGCCAGCTGCCGCGGACTAGCGGGAACCTACGAGCAGTACTTC.

The chain combines TRBV7-8 with TRBJ2-1; 8 nucleotides match TRBD2. V lost 5 bases, J lost 2 bases, and 5 bases stayed unmatched. Germline loops: CDR1 SGHVS, CDR2 FQNEAQ. This CDR3 region has 15 residues. The CDR3 nucleotides read TGTGCCAGCAGCAAAACGGGGGGGACCTACAATGAGCAGTTCTTC. This sequence encodes CASSKTGGTYNEQFF.